This T cell receptor (beta chain) was profiled in a study of OX40 agonist ivuxolimab in advanced cancers. Assay used: immunoSEQ multiplex PCR; TCRdb lists only in-frame clones, some missing. Seen here are around 100,000 clones, about 89% observed once, and the top ten hold roughly 0.15%. This CDR3 is built from 15 residues. The V segment lost 4 bases and the J segment 3 bases; nucleotides outside the gene matches: 10. CDR1 is SGHKS and CDR2 is YYEKEE in the germline V gene (reference sequence). This TCR came from an adult with an advanced solid tumor such as melanoma, head and neck, liver or kidney cancer. The chain links TRBV5-5 to TRBJ2-7; 7 bases match TRBD2. Sample: CD4+ or CD8+ T cells sorted from blood, taken in a trial of the OX40 agonist ivuxolimab. CDR3 in DNA: TGTGCCAGCAGCCAGCGGGACTGGTCTATCTACGAGCAGTACTTC. Amino acid sequence: CASSQRDWSIYEQYF.